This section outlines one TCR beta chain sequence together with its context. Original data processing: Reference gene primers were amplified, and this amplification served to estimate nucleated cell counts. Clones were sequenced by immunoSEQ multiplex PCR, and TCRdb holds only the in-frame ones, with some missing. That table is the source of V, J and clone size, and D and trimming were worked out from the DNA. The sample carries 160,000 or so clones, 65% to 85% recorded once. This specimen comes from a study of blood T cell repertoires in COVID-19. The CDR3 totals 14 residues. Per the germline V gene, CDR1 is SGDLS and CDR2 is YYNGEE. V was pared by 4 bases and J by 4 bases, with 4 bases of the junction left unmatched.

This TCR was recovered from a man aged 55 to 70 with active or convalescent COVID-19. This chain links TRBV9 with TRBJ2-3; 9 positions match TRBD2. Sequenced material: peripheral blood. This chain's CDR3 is CASSPPSGADTQYF. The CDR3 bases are TGTGCCAGCAGCCCACCTAGCGGGGCAGATACGCAGTATTTT.